One T cell receptor (beta chain) is described in this entry. Some clones are missing from TCRdb's copy, which holds only in-frame ones; the method was immunoSEQ multiplex PCR. Of about 53,000 clones listed, about four fifths are singletons. These data come from a study of OX40 agonist ivuxolimab in advanced cancers. With 0 bases removed from V and 7 bases from J, the gap between germline ends came to 11 bases. Germline V gene data show CDR1 as LNHNV and CDR2 as YYDKDF (reference sequence). The CDR3 totals 14 residues. This sample comprised CD4+ or CD8+ T cells sorted from blood, obtained in a trial of the OX40 agonist ivuxolimab. This sequence originates from an adult with an advanced solid tumor such as melanoma, head and neck, liver or kidney cancer. The rearrangement uses TRBV15 and TRBJ2-3; D is ambiguous. The CDR3 here is CATSRDRSSNTQYF. In DNA, the CDR3 is TGTGCCACCAGCAGAGATAGATCCAGCAATACGCAGTATTTT. The variable domain in full, completed from reference TRBV15 and TRBJ2-3, reads DAMVIQNPRYQVTQFGKPVTLSCSQTLNHNVMYWYQQKSSQAPKLLFHYYDKDFNNEADTPDNFQSRRPNTSFCFLDIRSPGLGDTAMYLCATSRDRSSNTQYFGPGTRLTVL.